Sequencing of this TCR beta chain was carried out in a study of T-cell memory formation after mild COVID-19. Findings and caveats of the study: Among clones contracting day 15 to 85, CD4/CD8 was balanced, whereas later expanders leaned CD4+.

This clonotype was counted a few times. Its antigen is undetermined. Using its own MiXCR run on the 5' RACE reads, TCRdb lists one record per CDR3 protein. Of roughly 58,000 distinct CDR3 sequences listed, around 9.5% are singletons. Germline V gene lookup returns CDR1 MNHNS and CDR2 SASEGT. There are 12 residues in the CDR3. Between the trimmed V and J ends, which lost 6 bases and 4 bases, there was a span of 7 bases. The TCR comes from a man between 18 and 29 years old who had mild COVID-19 (a few samples of this study predate the infection). Cell type and time point are not known. Sequencing was done on a sample of PBMCs or a T cell subset sorted from them (not recorded which). The chain joins TRBV6-1 to TRBJ1-3; D may be TRBD1 (6 bases). This CDR3 reads CASRDRGNTIYF. The CDR3 nucleotides are TGTGCCAGCAGGGACAGAGGAAACACCATATATTTT.